The present TCR beta chain was sequenced within a study of T cell responses to AZD1222 COVID-19 vaccine. Findings and limits, study-wide: There were repertoire samples only from the period after the peak T cell response.

In regard to this clone: Its antigen is currently unknown.

Some clones are missing from TCRdb's copy, which holds only in-frame ones; the method was immunoSEQ multiplex PCR. The sample lists 150,000 or so clones; 80% to 95% were seen once. The CDR3 loop spans 16 amino acids. CDR1 and CDR2 from the germline V gene are LGHNA and YNFKEQ. V was trimmed by 0 bases and J by 4 bases, leaving 15 bases between them. The source of this sequence is an adult who received the AZD1222 COVID-19 vaccine. The chain is built from TRBV4-2 and TRBJ1-2; no clear D. The source was peripheral blood, collected 28 days after the second AZD1222 dose. As DNA, the CDR3 is TGTGCCAGCAGCCAAGATCTCGGCACAGAAGTCTATGGCTACACCTTC. Translated, it gives CASSQDLGTEVYGYTF.